Shown below are 18 T cell receptor beta chains from a single sample sequenced in a study of cytomegalovirus exposure and HLA in healthy donors. PCR used 60 Vbeta primers and 13 Jbeta primers. Produced via immunoSEQ multiplex PCR; TCRdb's table is partial and in-frame only. The sample data list roughly 45,000 clones. The sequenced sample was PBMCs. The receptors were gathered from a woman aged 25 to 39 in good health and CMV-seronegative.

The chain couples TRBV4-1 to TRBJ2-1; TRBD2 is a possible D gene (5 bases). The germline gives CDR1 MGHRA, CDR2 YSYEKL. Trimming left V 3 bases short and J 6 bases short, with 21 bases between. The length of the CDR3 is 17 residues. CDR3 in DNA: TGCGCCAGCAGCCACTTCCTAGCCCTCCAGAATACCAATGAGCAGTTCTTC. As protein: CASSHFLALQNTNEQFF.

The rearrangement links TRBV28 to TRBJ2-4; 9 positions agree with TRBD1. Losses at the gene ends were 7 bases for V and 1 base for J; bases not matched to a gene: 11. Per germline, CDR1 MDHEN and CDR2 SYDVKM. This CDR3 is built from 17 residues. CDR3 region: CASNPGQGASAKNIQYF. The CDR3 DNA follows: TGTGCCAGCAACCCGGGACAGGGAGCTTCTGCCAAAAACATTCAGTACTTC. The full variable domain, in which reference TRBV28 and TRBJ2-4 provide the parts outside the CDR3, is DVKVTQSSRYLVKRTGEKVFLECVQDMDHENMFWYRQDPGLGLRLIYFSYDVKMKEKGDIPEGYSVSREKKERFSLILESASTNQTSMYLCASNPGQGASAKNIQYFGAGTRLSVL.

The chain combines TRBV4-2 with TRBJ2-1; 7 bases are a match to TRBD2. With V trimmed by 1 base and J by 6 bases, 9 bases remained unmatched. Germline CDR1 and CDR2: LGHNA and YNFKEQ. The CDR3 covers 16 residues. In nucleotides, the CDR3 is TGTGCCAGCAGCCAAGTCGGCGGGAGAAGGGGCAATGAGCAGTTCTTC. This encodes CASSQVGGRRGNEQFF.

The chain employs TRBV30 and TRBJ2-5, with D hard to call. Germline V gene data show CDR1 as GTSNPN and CDR2 as SVGIG (reference sequence). V was clipped by 3 bases and J by 9 bases, with 20 bases between them. The CDR3 contains 14 residues. The CDR3, as DNA: TGTGCCTGGAGGCTTACAGTATACCCCCGATCCCAGTACTTC. It encodes CAWRLTVYPRSQYF.

The rearrangement joins TRBV30 to TRBJ2-7; 8 bases are shared with TRBD2. Germline values: CDR1 GTSNPN, CDR2 SVGIG (reference sequence). The V gene end was trimmed by 3 bases and the J gene end by 6 bases; junction bases not matched to a gene: 7. CDR3 size: 13 residues. The CDR3 nucleotides read TGTGCCTGGAGCAAAGGCGGGGGGAGCGAGCAGTACTTC. Its translation is CAWSKGGGSEQYF. Complete variable domain (other parts from reference TRBV30 and TRBJ2-7): SQTIHQWPATLVQPVGSPLSLECTVEGTSNPNLYWYRQAAGRGLQLLFYSVGIGQISSEVPQNLSASRPQDRQFILSSKKLLLSDSGFYLCAWSKGGGSEQYFGPGTRLTVT.

V is TRBV7-9 and J is TRBJ2-6; D gene ambiguous. Germline CDR1 reads SEHNR; CDR2 reads FQNEAQ (reference sequence). This CDR3 contains 16 residues. V lost 8 bases and J lost 3, with 17 bases in between. This CDR3 is CASPTLGTSGANVLTF. CDR3 in DNA: TGTGCCAGCCCGACTTTAGGAACGAGTGGGGCCAACGTCCTGACTTTC.

The V and J genes are TRBV2 and TRBJ1-2; 8 bases are a match to TRBD1. Germline assignment: CDR1 SNHLY and CDR2 FYNNEI. The length of the CDR3 is 14 residues. Germline trimming cut 2 bases from V and 6 bases from J; bases unmatched to any gene: 5. In DNA, the CDR3 is TGTGCCAGCAGTGAATTAACGACAGGGGATGGCTACACCTTC. This encodes CASSELTTGDGYTF.

The V and J genes are TRBV4-2 and TRBJ2-2, with no clear D. V lost 0 bases to trimming and J lost 6 bases, with 5 bases between them. The CDR3 sequence is 13 residues long. Germline V CDR1 and CDR2: LGHNA, YNFKEQ. The CDR3 sequence is CASSQDRAGELFF. CDR3 DNA: TGTGCCAGCAGCCAAGATCGCGCCGGGGAGCTGTTTTTT.

The chain joins TRBV7-3 to TRBJ2-5; 9 bases align to TRBD2. In germline, CDR1 is SGHTA, CDR2 FQGTGA. V shed 5 bases, J shed 4 bases, and the junction held 5 bases outside the gene matches. The CDR3 spans 14 residues. CDR3 in amino acids: CASSLSGRGETQYF. CDR3 bases: TGTGCCAGCAGCCTTAGCGGGAGAGGAGAGACCCAGTACTTC.

A note on this clone: Germline and junction disagree at one end, which may indicate a read error. The rearrangement joins TRBV9 to TRBJ2-2; D remains unclear. The CDR3 is made up of 15 amino acids. Germline CDR1 SGDLS, CDR2 YYNGEE. CDR3 sequence (DNA): TGTGCCGGCAGCCCTACCGCGACAACGACCGGGGAGCTGTTTTTT. This translates into CAGSPTATTTGELFF.

The rearrangement links TRBV7-2 to TRBJ2-7; 8 bases line up with TRBD2. Losses at the gene ends were 1 base for V and 5 bases for J; bases not matched to a gene: 13. CDR3 length equals 17 residues. Germline loops: CDR1 SGHTA, CDR2 FQGNSA. In DNA form, the CDR3 reads TGTGCCAGCAGCTTAGAGGGGACTAGAGGGAAGGTCAACGAGCAGTACTTC. Protein product: CASSLEGTRGKVNEQYF.

With respect to this clone: At one of its ends the junction is not consistent with the germline gene, which may arise from a read error. The gene calls are TRBV9 and TRBJ2-3; D possibly corresponds to TRBD1 (6 bases). CDR3 length: 16 residues. Germline V gives CDR1 SGDLS, CDR2 YYNGEE. The chain's CDR3 is CASSVEGGSGTDKQYF. In DNA form, the CDR3 reads TGTGCCAGCAGCGTAGAAGGGGGATCGGGAACAGATAAGCAGTATTTT.

The rearrangement uses TRBV27 and TRBJ2-7; 7 bases are shared with TRBD2. Germline V gene data show CDR1 as MNHEY and CDR2 as SMNVEV (reference sequence). The trim removed 5 bases at V and 5 bases at J, leaving 15 bases unmatched. The CDR3 is made up of 16 amino acids. This CDR3 reads CASSPLRAGVRNEQYF. The CDR3 coding sequence is TGTGCCAGCAGTCCACTCAGGGCGGGAGTCAGGAACGAGCAGTACTTC.

The V call is TRBV4-1, the J call TRBJ2-1; 13 nucleotides agree with TRBD2. With 2 bases clipped from V and 4 bases from J, the junction kept 2 bases outside the gene matches. This CDR3 region has 16 residues. Germline V gives CDR1 MGHRA, CDR2 YSYEKL. CDR3 bases: TGCGCCAGCAGCCAAACGGGACTAGCGGGGTACAATGAGCAGTTCTTC. Its translation is CASSQTGLAGYNEQFF.

The chain has TRBV28 and TRBJ1-2; D is uncertain. The CDR3 has 12 residues. Trimming cost V 3 bases and J 6 bases, with 8 bases left between them. Germline CDR1 and CDR2: MDHEN and SYDVKM. The CDR3 here is CASSFWHNGYTF. CDR3 bases: TGTGCCAGCAGTTTCTGGCACAATGGCTACACCTTC.

The V call is TRBV7-2, the J call TRBJ2-1, with a weak D call TRBD2 (6 bases). Germline V CDR1 and CDR2: SGHTA, FQGNSA. The V end was cut by 3 bases, the J end by 7 bases, with 16 bases between. The CDR3 is 15 amino acids. This CDR3 is CASSFPTHGRNEQFF. CDR3 nucleotides: TGTGCCAGCAGCTTTCCTACTCATGGGAGGAATGAGCAGTTCTTC.

The chain is built from TRBV6-5 and TRBJ1-2; TRBD1 might be the D (5 bases). The CDR3 is 14 residues long. CDR1 and CDR2 (germline): MNHEY, SVGAGI. Trimming shortened V by 0 bases and J by 4 bases, and 9 bases separated the two germline ends. DNA of the CDR3: TGTGCCAGCAGTTACTCGGCCGGGGGCTATGGCTACACCTTC. Amino acid sequence: CASSYSAGGYGYTF.

This chain uses TRBV12-2 with TRBJ2-7; the table calls TRBD2, which could not be checked here. TRBV12-2 represents a pseudogene. The CDR3 length is 16 residues. The CDR3 loop is CASRSSKRLAGGEQYF. CDR3 in DNA: TGTGCAAGTCGTTCCTCCAAACGACTAGCGGGGGGTGAGCAGTACTTC.